Presented here are 20 T cell receptor beta chains from one specimen sequenced in a study of shared clonotypes between healthy human individuals. The data were produced by immunoSEQ multiplex PCR, yet TCRdb's version contains in-frame clones alone and is incomplete. The data hold 550,000 to 800,000 clones, with roughly 70% observed a single time. The material sequenced was memory CD4+ T cells sorted from blood. The subset was: CD45RA-negative fraction. The receptors originated from a woman aged 25-40 years in good health.

J is TRBJ1-1 and V is TRBV6-6; maybe TRBD1 (6 bases). Germline V gives CDR1 MNHNY, CDR2 SVGAGI (reference sequence). V lost 5 bases to trimming and J lost 2 bases, with 15 bases between them. The CDR3 extends over 15 amino acids. The CDR3 protein is CASSTTGSVNTEAFF. CDR3 sequence (DNA): TGTGCCAGCAGTACGACAGGTTCTGTTAACACTGAAGCTTTCTTT.

The chain joins TRBV7-2 to TRBJ1-2, with D unresolved. V was pared by 0 bases and J by 0 bases, with 8 bases between. This CDR3 region has 15 residues. Germline V gene lookup returns CDR1 SGHTA and CDR2 FQGNSA. CDR3 in amino acids: CASSLATSTNYGYTF. In DNA form, the CDR3 reads TGTGCCAGCAGCTTAGCGACAAGCACTAACTATGGCTACACCTTC.

The rearrangement links TRBV18 to TRBJ2-5; 12 bases map to TRBD2. Germline V gene data show CDR1 as KGHSH and CDR2 as LQKENI. The CDR3 spans 15 residues. V shed 4 bases, J shed 5 bases, and the junction held 5 bases outside the gene matches. The CDR3 reads CASSLTSGRAETQYF. The CDR3 bases are TGTGCCAGCTCACTGACTAGCGGGAGAGCGGAGACCCAGTACTTC.

The chain couples TRBV27 to TRBJ1-5; 11 positions match TRBD1. Germline V lookup: CDR1 MNHEY, CDR2 SMNVEV (reference sequence). The CDR3 extends over 18 amino acids. Losses at the gene ends were 4 bases for V and 3 bases for J; bases not matched to a gene: 11. The chain's CDR3 is CASSSRTGGVGTNQPQHF. CDR3 DNA: TGTGCCAGCAGTTCCCGGACAGGGGGCGTCGGGACCAATCAGCCCCAGCATTTT.

CDR3 nucleotide sequence: TGTGCCAGCCTCCGAAGAGGCGAGCAGTACTTC. The encoded protein is CASLRRGEQYF. V usage is TRBV28 and J usage is TRBJ2-7; no definite D call. This CDR3 region has 11 residues. The V end was cut by 8 bases, the J end by 6 bases, with 11 bases between. Germline CDR1 reads MDHEN; CDR2 reads SYDVKM.

The chain couples TRBV5-1 to TRBJ2-1; D uncertain. This CDR3 contains 14 residues. CDR1 is SGHRS and CDR2 is YFSETQ in the germline V gene. V was cut by 5 bases and J by 6 bases, with 15 bases left in between. The CDR3 protein is CASRKEIAGNEQFF. In DNA form, the CDR3 reads TGCGCCAGCAGAAAGGAAATAGCAGGCAATGAGCAGTTCTTC.

V and J are TRBV5-1 and TRBJ2-7; TRBD1 matches 7 bases. Germline V lookup: CDR1 SGHRS, CDR2 YFSETQ. The CDR3 is made up of 16 amino acids. The V and J ends lost 4 bases and 6 bases, in that order; junction bases with no gene match: 16. The DNA of the CDR3 is TGCGCCAGCAGCCCTTTAGACAGGGAACCTTTTAGCGAGCAGTACTTC. Protein: CASSPLDREPFSEQYF.

On this clone: Other DNA sequences from this sample encode an identical CDR3 as well. This chain's CDR3 is CASSSQETQYF. For the CDR3, the DNA is TGTGCCAGCAGTTCTCAAGAGACCCAGTACTTC. The chain uses TRBV11-2 and TRBJ2-5; D ambiguous. The V gene lost 6 bases and the J gene lost 2 bases, with 4 bases spanning the gap. The CDR3 sequence is 11 residues long. From germline, CDR1 is SGHAT and CDR2 FQNNGV.

Only a few counts were recorded for this clone. V is TRBV19 and J is TRBJ2-7; D might be TRBD1 or TRBD2, each matching 5 bases. This CDR3 has 15 residues. The V gene lost 5 bases and the J gene lost 5 bases, with 19 bases spanning the gap. Per the germline V gene, CDR1 is LNHDA and CDR2 is SQIVND (reference sequence). Here the CDR3 reads CASSPQMRGVDEQYF. DNA for the CDR3: TGTGCCAGTAGTCCCCAAATGAGGGGAGTCGACGAGCAGTACTTC.

The chain uses TRBV7-2 and TRBJ2-1; 8 bases agree with TRBD2. Germline loops: CDR1 SGHTA, CDR2 FQGNSA. The trim removed 2 bases at V and 2 bases at J, leaving 5 bases unmatched. This CDR3 region has 16 residues. CDR3 DNA sequence: TGTGCCAGCAGCTTAAGACGGGAGGGCCCCTACAATGAGCAGTTCTTC. It encodes CASSLRREGPYNEQFF. Full variable domain (remainder filled in from reference TRBV7-2 and TRBJ2-1): GAGVSQSPSNKVTEKGKDVELRCDPISGHTALYWYRQSLGQGLEFLIYFQGNSAPDKSGLPSDRFSAERTGGSVSTLTIQRTQQEDSAVYLCASSLRREGPYNEQFFGPGTRLTVL.

The rearrangement joins TRBV6-1 to TRBJ2-7; 8 bases fit TRBD2. The CDR3 contains 14 residues. Germline V lookup: CDR1 MNHNS, CDR2 SASEGT. V was clipped by 7 bases and J by 6 bases; unmatched bases: 11. In nucleotides, the CDR3 is TGTGCCAGCACCGGATTTAGCGGGACCGGCGAGCAGTACTTC. It codes for CASTGFSGTGEQYF.

CDR3 nucleotide sequence: TGCAGCGGGGGGGCTGGGGCCAACGTCCTGACTTTC. Translation gives CSGGAGANVLTF. The chain employs TRBV29-1 and TRBJ2-6; TRBD2 is a possible D gene (6 bases). The V end was cut by 7 bases, the J end by 2 bases, with 6 bases between. Germline-derived CDR1 and CDR2 are SQVTM and ANQGSEA. The CDR3 has 12 residues.

A single count supports this clone. The chain uses TRBV6-1 and TRBJ1-5; TRBD1 is a possible D gene (5 bases). The CDR3 runs to 15 residues. Trimming removed 2 bases from V and 4 bases from J, with 12 bases in between. Germline CDR1 is MNHNS and CDR2 is SASEGT. The CDR3 sequence: CASSELGQGNQPQHF. In DNA form, the CDR3 reads TGTGCCAGCAGTGAACTTGGGCAGGGAAATCAGCCCCAGCATTTT.

The chain couples TRBV5-1 to TRBJ2-1; 11 bases agree with TRBD2. In germline, CDR1 is SGHRS, CDR2 YFSETQ. CDR3 length equals 16 residues. V was clipped by 4 bases and J by 4 bases; unmatched bases: 7. CDR3 sequence (DNA): TGCGCCAGCAGCCGCGGGCCTAGCGGGGGGTACAATGAGCAGTTCTTC. Its translation is CASSRGPSGGYNEQFF.

Regarding this clone: The sample carries other DNA sequences with the same CDR3. The chain combines TRBV29-1 with TRBJ2-6; D not certain. Trimming removed 3 bases at V and 4 bases at J, with 4 bases between. CDR3 length: 12 amino acids. Germline loops: CDR1 SQVTM, CDR2 ANQGSEA. The CDR3 DNA is TGCAGCGTTGAGTCCGGGGCCAACGTCCTGACTTTC. Its protein is CSVESGANVLTF.

V gene TRBV19 combines with J gene TRBJ2-2; 11 bases fit TRBD2. V lost 6 bases, J lost 7 bases, and 7 bases stayed unmatched. Germline CDR1 is LNHDA and CDR2 is SQIVND (reference sequence). The CDR3 covers 15 residues. The CDR3: CASRNLAGGIGELFF. CDR3 coding DNA: TGTGCCAGTAGGAATCTAGCGGGAGGCATCGGGGAGCTGTTTTTT.

The chain carries TRBV5-1 and TRBJ2-3; weak D call: TRBD1 (6 bases). CDR3 size: 14 residues. From germline, CDR1 is SGHRS and CDR2 YFSETQ. The V gene lost 7 bases and the J gene lost 4 bases, with 16 bases spanning the gap. CDR3 nucleotide sequence: TGCGCCAGCTCCGCGCAGGGGTGGGCAGATACGCAGTATTTT. Amino acids: CASSAQGWADTQYF.

The chain has TRBV5-5 and TRBJ2-7; TRBD1 is a possible D gene (6 bases). Germline CDR1 and CDR2: SGHKS and YYEKEE (reference sequence). This CDR3 region has 15 residues. Trimming left V 2 bases short and J 2 bases short, with 14 bases between. Written as DNA, the CDR3 is TGTGCCAGCAGCTTTACGTGGACAGCTGCCTACGAGCAGTACTTC. It is translated as CASSFTWTAAYEQYF.

J is TRBJ2-1 and V is TRBV2; D ambiguous. This CDR3 spans 14 amino acids. The V end was cut by 2 bases, the J end by 9 bases, with 14 bases between. CDR1 and CDR2 from the germline V gene are SNHLY and FYNNEI. CDR3 bases: TGTGCCAGCAGTGAAAGGGTCAGGCTGAGTGAGCAGTTCTTC. It codes for CASSERVRLSEQFF.

V usage is TRBV7-9 and J usage is TRBJ2-3; D is undetermined. The V gene's germline CDR1 is SEHNR and CDR2 FQNEAQ (reference sequence). V dropped 2 bases and J dropped 4 bases, with 10 bases sitting between them. The CDR3 has 14 residues. CDR3 in amino acids: CASSLTGNADTQYF. CDR3 in DNA: TGTGCCAGCAGCTTAACGGGCAACGCAGATACGCAGTATTTT.